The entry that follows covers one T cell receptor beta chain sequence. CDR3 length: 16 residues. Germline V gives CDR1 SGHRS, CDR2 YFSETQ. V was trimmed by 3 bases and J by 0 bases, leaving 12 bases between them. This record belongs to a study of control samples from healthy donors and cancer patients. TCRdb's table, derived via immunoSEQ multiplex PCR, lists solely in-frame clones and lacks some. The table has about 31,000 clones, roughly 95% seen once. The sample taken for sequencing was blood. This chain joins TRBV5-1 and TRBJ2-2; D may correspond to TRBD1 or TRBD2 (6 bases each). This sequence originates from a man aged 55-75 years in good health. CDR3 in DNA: TGCGCCAGCAGCTCGACGGGGGCCGCGAACACCGGGGAGCTGTTTTTT. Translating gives CASSSTGAANTGELFF. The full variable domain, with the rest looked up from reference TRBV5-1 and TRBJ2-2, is KAGVTQTPRYLIKTRGQQVTLSCSPISGHRSVSWYQQTPGQGLQFLFEYFSETQRNKGNFPGRFSGRQFSNSRSEMNVSTLELGDSALYLCASSSTGAANTGELFFGEGSRLTVL.